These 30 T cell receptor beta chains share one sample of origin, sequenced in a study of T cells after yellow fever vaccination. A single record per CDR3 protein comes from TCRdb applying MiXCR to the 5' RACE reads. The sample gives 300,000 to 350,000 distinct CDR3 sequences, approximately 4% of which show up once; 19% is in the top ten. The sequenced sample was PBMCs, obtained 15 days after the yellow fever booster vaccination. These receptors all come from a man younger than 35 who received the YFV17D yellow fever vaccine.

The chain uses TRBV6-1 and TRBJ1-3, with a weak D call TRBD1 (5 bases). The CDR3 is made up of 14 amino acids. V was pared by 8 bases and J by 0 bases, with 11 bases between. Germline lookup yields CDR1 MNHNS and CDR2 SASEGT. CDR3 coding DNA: TGTGCCAGCGGGGACGCAATCTCTGGAAACACCATATATTTT. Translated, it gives CASGDAISGNTIYF.

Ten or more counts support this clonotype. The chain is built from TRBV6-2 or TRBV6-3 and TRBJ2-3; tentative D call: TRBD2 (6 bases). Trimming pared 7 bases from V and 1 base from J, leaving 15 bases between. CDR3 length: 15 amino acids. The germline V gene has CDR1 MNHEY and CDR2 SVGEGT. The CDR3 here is CASKRRASGTDTQYF. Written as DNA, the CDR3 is TGTGCCAGCAAAAGGAGGGCTAGCGGCACAGATACGCAGTATTTT.

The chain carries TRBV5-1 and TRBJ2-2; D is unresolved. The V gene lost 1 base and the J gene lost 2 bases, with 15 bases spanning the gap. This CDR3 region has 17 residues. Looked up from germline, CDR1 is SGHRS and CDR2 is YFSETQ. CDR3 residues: CASSLSPGGVNTGELFF. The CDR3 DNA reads TGCGCCAGCAGCTTGTCCCCCGGTGGAGTAAACACCGGGGAGCTGTTTTTT.

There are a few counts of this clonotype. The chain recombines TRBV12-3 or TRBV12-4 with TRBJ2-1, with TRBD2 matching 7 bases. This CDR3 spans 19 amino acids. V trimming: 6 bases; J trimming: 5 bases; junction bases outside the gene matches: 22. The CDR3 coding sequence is TGTGCCAGCAGACCGGGGGAGGGGCGGACGGGGAACCGGAACAATGAGCAGTTCTTC. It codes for CASRPGEGRTGNRNNEQFF.

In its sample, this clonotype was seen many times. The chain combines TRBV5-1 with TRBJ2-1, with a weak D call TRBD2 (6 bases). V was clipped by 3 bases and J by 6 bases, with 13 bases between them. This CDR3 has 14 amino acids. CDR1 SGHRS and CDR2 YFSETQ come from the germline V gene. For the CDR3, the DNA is TGCGCCAGCAGCTGGGCTAGCGCCCGCAATGAGCAGTTCTTC. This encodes CASSWASARNEQFF.

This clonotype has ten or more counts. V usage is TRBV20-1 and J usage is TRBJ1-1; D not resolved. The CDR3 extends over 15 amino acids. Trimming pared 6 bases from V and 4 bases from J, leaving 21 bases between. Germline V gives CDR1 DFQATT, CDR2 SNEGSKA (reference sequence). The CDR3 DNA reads TGCAGTGCCCGGATACGCGGGGTCTTGGGCACTGAAGCTTTCTTT. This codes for CSARIRGVLGTEAFF.

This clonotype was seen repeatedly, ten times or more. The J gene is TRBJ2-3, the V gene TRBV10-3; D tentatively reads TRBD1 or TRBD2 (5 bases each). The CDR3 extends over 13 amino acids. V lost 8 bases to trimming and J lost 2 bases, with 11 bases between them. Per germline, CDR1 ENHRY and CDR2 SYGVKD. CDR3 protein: CAIGTGATDTQYF. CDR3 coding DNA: TGTGCCATCGGGACCGGAGCCACAGATACGCAGTATTTT.

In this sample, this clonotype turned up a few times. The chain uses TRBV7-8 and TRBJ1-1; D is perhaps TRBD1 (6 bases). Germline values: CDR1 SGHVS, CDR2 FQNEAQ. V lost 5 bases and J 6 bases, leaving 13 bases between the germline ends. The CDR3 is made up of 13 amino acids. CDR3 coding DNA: TGTGCCAGCAGCCCTACAGGGATTCCTGAAGCTTTCTTT. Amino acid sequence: CASSPTGIPEAFF.

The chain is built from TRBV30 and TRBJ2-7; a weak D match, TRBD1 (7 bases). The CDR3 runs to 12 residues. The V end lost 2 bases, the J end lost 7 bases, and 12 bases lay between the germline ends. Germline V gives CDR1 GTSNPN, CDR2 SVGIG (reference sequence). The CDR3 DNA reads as TGTGCCTGGAGTCCAGGGGGGCGAGAGCAGTACTTC. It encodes CAWSPGGREQYF. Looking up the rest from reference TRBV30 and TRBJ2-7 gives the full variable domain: SQTIHQWPATLVQPVGSPLSLECTVEGTSNPNLYWYRQAAGRGLQLLFYSVGIGQISSEVPQNLSASRPQDRQFILSSKKLLLSDSGFYLCAWSPGGREQYFGPGTRLTVT.

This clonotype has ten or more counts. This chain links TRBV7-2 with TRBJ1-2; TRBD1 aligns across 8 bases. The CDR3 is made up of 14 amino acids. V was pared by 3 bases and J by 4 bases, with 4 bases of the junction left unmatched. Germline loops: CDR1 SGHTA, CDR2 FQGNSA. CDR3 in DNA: TGTGCCAGCAGCTTGGGACAGGAGCTCTATGGCTACACCTTC. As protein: CASSLGQELYGYTF.

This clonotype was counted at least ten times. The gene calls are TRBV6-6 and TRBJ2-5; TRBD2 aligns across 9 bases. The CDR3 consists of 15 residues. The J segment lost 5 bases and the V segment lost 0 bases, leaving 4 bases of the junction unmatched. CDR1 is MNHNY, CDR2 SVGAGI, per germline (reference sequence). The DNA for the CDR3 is TGTGCCAGCAGTTACTCTCGGACTAGCGTGGAGACCCAGTACTTC. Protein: CASSYSRTSVETQYF.

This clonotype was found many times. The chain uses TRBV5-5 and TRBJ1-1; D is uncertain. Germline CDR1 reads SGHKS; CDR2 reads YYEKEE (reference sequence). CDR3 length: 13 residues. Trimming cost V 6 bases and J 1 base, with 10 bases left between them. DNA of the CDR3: TGTGCCAGCAATTTTCTCCCGAACACTGAAGCTTTCTTT. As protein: CASNFLPNTEAFF.

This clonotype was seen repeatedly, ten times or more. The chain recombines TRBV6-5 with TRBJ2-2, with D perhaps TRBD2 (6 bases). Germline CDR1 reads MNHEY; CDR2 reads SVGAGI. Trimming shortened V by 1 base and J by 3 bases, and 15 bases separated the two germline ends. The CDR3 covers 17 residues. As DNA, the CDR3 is TGTGCCAGCAGTTACTTCCGGTCTACGGGGGACACCGGGGAGCTGTTTTTT. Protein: CASSYFRSTGDTGELFF.

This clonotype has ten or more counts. CDR3 nucleotide sequence: TGCGCCAGCAGTGTAAGCGGGGGGGCTAGTGAGCAGTTCTTC. Translation: CASSVSGGASEQFF. The chain has TRBV10-2 and TRBJ2-1, with TRBD2 matching 10 bases. The CDR3 spans 14 residues. Germline CDR1 reads WSHSY; CDR2 reads SAAADI. The trim removed 4 bases at V and 9 bases at J, leaving 6 bases unmatched.

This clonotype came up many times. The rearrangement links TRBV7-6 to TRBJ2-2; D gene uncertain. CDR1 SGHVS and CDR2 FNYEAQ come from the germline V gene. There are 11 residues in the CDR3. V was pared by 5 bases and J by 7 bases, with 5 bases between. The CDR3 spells CASSSRGELFF. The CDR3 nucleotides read TGTGCCAGCAGCAGTCGCGGGGAGCTGTTTTTT.

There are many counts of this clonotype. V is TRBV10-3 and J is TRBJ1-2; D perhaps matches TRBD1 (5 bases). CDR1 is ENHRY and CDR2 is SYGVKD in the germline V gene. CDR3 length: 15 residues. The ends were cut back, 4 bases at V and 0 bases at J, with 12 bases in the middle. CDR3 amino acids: CAISAGTVANYGYTF. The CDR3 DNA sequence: TGTGCCATCAGTGCCGGGACGGTAGCTAACTATGGCTACACCTTC.

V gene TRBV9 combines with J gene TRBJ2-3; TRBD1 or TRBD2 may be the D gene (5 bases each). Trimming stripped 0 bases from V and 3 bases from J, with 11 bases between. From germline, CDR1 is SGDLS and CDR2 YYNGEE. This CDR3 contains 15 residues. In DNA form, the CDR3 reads TGTGCCAGCAGCGTAGCGGGGCGGAAAACAGATACGCAGTATTTT. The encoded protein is CASSVAGRKTDTQYF.

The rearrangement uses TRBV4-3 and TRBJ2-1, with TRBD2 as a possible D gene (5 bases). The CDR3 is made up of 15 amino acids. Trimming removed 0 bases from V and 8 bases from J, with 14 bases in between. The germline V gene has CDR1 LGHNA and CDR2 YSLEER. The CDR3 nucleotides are TGCGCCAGCAGCCAAGAGATCGGCCTGAGGGATGAGCAGTTCTTC. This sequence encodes CASSQEIGLRDEQFF.

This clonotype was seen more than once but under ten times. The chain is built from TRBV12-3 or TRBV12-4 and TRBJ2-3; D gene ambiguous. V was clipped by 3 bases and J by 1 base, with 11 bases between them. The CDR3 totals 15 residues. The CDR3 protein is CASSFEASGTDTQYF. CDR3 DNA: TGTGCCAGCAGTTTTGAAGCGTCCGGCACAGATACGCAGTATTTT.

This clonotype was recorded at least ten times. The CDR3 here is CASSKGQGLAYGYTF. CDR3 DNA sequence: TGTGCCAGCAGCAAGGGACAGGGGTTAGCCTATGGCTACACCTTC. The rearrangement links TRBV7-6 to TRBJ1-2, with 10 positions matching TRBD1. The V gene end was trimmed by 5 bases and the J gene end by 4 bases; junction bases not matched to a gene: 7. CDR3 length: 15 amino acids. The germline gives CDR1 SGHVS, CDR2 FNYEAQ.

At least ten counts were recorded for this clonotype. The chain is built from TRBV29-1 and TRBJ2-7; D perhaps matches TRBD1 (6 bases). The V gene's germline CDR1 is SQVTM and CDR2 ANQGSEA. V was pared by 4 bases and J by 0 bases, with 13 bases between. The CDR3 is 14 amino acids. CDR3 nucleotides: TGCAGCGTTGCTCTACAGGGTGGCTCCTACGAGCAGTACTTC. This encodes CSVALQGGSYEQYF.

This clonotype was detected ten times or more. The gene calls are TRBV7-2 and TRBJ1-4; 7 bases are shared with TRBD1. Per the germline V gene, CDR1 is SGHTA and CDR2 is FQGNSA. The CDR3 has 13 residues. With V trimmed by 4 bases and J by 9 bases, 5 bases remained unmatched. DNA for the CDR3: TGTGCCAGCAGCTCAAGGGGACAGCAAAAACTGTTTTTT. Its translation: CASSSRGQQKLFF.

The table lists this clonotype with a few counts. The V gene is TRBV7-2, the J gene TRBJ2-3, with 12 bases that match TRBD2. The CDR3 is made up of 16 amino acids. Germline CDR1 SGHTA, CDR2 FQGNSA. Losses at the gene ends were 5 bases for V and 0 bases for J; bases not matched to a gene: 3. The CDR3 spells CASSTSGGPSTDTQYF. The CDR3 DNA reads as TGTGCCAGCAGCACTAGCGGGGGGCCTAGCACAGATACGCAGTATTTT.

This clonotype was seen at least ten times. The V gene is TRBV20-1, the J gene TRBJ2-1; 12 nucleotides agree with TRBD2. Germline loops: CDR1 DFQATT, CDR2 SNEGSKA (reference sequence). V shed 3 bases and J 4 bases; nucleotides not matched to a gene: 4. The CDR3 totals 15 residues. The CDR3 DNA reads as TGCAGTGCTAGTGCCGGGACTAGCGGGTACAATGAGCAGTTCTTC. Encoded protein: CSASAGTSGYNEQFF.

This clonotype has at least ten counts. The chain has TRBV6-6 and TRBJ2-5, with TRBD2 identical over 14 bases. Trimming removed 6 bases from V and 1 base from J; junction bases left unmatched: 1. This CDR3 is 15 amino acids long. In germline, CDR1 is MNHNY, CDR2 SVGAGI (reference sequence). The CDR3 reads CASSGLAGGQETQYF. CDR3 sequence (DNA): TGTGCCAGCAGCGGACTAGCGGGGGGCCAAGAGACCCAGTACTTC.

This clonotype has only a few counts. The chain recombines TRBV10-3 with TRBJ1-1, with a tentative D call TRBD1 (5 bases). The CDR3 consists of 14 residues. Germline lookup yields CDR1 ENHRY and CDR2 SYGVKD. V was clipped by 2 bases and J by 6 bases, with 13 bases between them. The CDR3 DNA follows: TGTGCCATCAGTGAGGGCCCGGGGCGACCTGAAGCTTTCTTT. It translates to CAISEGPGRPEAFF.

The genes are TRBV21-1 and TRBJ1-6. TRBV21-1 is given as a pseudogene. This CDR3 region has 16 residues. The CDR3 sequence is CASSKGMSSYNSPLHF. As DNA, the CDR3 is TGTGCCAGCAGCAAGGGAATGAGCTCCTATAATTCACCCCTCCACTTT.

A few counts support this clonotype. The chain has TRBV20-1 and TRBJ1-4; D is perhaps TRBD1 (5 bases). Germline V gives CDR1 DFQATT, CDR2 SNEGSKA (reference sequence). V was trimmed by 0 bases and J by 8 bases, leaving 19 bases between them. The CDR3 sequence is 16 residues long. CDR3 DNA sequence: TGCAGTGCTAGAGATCAGGAGTGGACAACCGCGGAAAAACTGTTTTTT. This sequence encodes CSARDQEWTTAEKLFF.

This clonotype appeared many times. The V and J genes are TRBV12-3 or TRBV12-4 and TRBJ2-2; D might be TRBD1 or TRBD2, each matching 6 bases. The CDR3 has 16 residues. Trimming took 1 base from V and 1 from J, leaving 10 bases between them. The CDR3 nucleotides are TGTGCCAGCAGTTTAGGAGGGGGGTGGAACACCGGGGAGCTGTTTTTT. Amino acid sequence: CASSLGGGWNTGELFF.

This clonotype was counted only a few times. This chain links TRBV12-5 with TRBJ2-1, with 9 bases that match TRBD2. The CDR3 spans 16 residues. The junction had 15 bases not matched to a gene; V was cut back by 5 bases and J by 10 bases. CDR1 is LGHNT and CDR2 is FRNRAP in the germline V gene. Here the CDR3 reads CASGPPGLALPQEQFF. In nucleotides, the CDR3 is TGTGCTAGTGGTCCCCCGGGACTAGCACTCCCCCAAGAGCAGTTCTTC. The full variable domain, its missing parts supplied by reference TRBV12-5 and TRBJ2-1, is DARVTQTPRHKVTEMGQEVTMRCQPILGHNTVFWYRQTMMQGLELLAYFRNRAPLDDSGMPKDRFSAEMPDATLATLKIQPSEPRDSAVYFCASGPPGLALPQEQFFGPGTRLTVL.